What follows are 13 T cell receptor beta chains derived from one specimen sequenced in a study of shared clonotypes between healthy human individuals. CD45RO-negative CD8 cells positively selected for CCR7 made up the naive population, which excluded terminally differentiated effector memory CD45RA+ cells. The assay was immunoSEQ multiplex PCR, and TCRdb's table has in-frame clones only and misses some. This table holds about 800,000 clones, about 96% found once. Sequences were obtained from naive CD8+ T cells sorted from blood. All receptors derive from a man aged 25 to 40 in good health.

This rearrangement joins TRBV2 to TRBJ2-7, with D tentatively TRBD2 (5 bases). CDR1 and CDR2 from the germline V gene are SNHLY and FYNNEI. This CDR3 region has 13 residues. Trimming shortened V by 6 bases and J by 6 bases, and 15 bases separated the two germline ends. CDR3 DNA sequence: TGTGCCAGCAGGATCGGGATATCTGGCGAGCAGTACTTC. Translating it yields CASRIGISGEQYF.

The V and J genes are TRBV9 and TRBJ1-1; no clear D. The V end was cut by 6 bases, the J end by 1 base, with 13 bases between. The CDR3 length is 14 residues. CDR1 and CDR2 (germline): SGDLS, YYNGEE. CDR3: CASNPEPQNTEAFF. CDR3 coding DNA: TGTGCCAGCAACCCAGAGCCCCAGAACACTGAAGCTTTCTTT. The full variable domain, rest sourced from reference TRBV9 and TRBJ1-1, is DSGVTQTPKHLITATGQRVTLRCSPRSGDLSVYWYQQSLDQGLQFLIQYYNGEERAKGNILERFSAQQFPDLHSELNLSSLELGDSALYFCASNPEPQNTEAFFGQGTRLTVV.

This rearrangement joins TRBV7-9 to TRBJ2-1; D uncertain. This CDR3 region has 12 residues. Trimming took off 3 bases at V and 9 bases at J, with 9 bases between the two ends. The germline gives CDR1 SEHNR, CDR2 FQNEAQ (reference sequence). The DNA for the CDR3 is TGTGCCAGCAGCTTTTCCAGCGTTGAGCAGTTCTTC. Its translation: CASSFSSVEQFF.

This chain uses TRBV7-9 with TRBJ2-7; 9 nucleotides line up with TRBD1. From germline, CDR1 is SEHNR and CDR2 FQNEAQ (reference sequence). The ends lost 5 bases at V and 4 bases at J; junction bases unmatched: 9. This CDR3 has 15 residues. The CDR3 loop is CASSTGQGGLYEQYF. The CDR3, as DNA: TGTGCCAGCAGCACGGGACAGGGTGGGTTATACGAGCAGTACTTC.

In nucleotides, the CDR3 is TGTGCCATCCCCACCCGGACAGAGAACACCGGGGAGCTGTTTTTT. This gives the protein CAIPTRTENTGELFF. The V and J genes are TRBV10-3 and TRBJ2-2; weak D call: TRBD1 (6 bases). Germline V gives CDR1 ENHRY, CDR2 SYGVKD. This CDR3 has 15 residues. The V end was cut by 8 bases, the J end by 1 base, with 14 bases between.

The V gene is TRBV4-2, the J gene TRBJ2-6; D may match TRBD1 or TRBD2 (6 bases each). Germline lookup yields CDR1 LGHNA and CDR2 YNFKEQ. V shed 0 bases and J shed 0 bases, with 15 bases lying between them. This CDR3 is built from 19 residues. CDR3 DNA sequence: TGTGCCAGCAGCCAAGACCCGACAGGAGGGATCTCTGGGGCCAACGTCCTGACTTTC. Translation: CASSQDPTGGISGANVLTF.

V is TRBV18 and J is TRBJ2-7, with D possibly TRBD1 on 6 matching bases. The CDR3 sequence is 14 residues long. Germline V gene data show CDR1 as KGHSH and CDR2 as LQKENI. V was pared by 4 bases and J by 3 bases, with 13 bases between. The CDR3 sequence: CASSLPGTIYEQYF. In DNA form, the CDR3 reads TGTGCCAGCTCACTACCCGGGACAATCTACGAGCAGTACTTC.

V and J are TRBV4-1 and TRBJ2-1; D is perhaps TRBD2 (6 bases). V lost 4 bases and J 8 bases, leaving 12 bases between the germline ends. Germline CDR1 MGHRA, CDR2 YSYEKL. The CDR3 extends over 13 amino acids. Here the CDR3 reads CASSRSSVDEQFF. CDR3 nucleotide sequence: TGCGCCAGCAGCCGTTCTAGCGTCGATGAGCAGTTCTTC.

A word on this clone: Other DNA sequences of this sample code for an identical CDR3. This chain links TRBV7-9 with TRBJ2-7; D call uncertain. This CDR3 spans 15 amino acids. Germline lookup yields CDR1 SEHNR and CDR2 FQNEAQ (reference sequence). V shed 5 bases and J shed 0 bases, with 14 bases lying between them. CDR3: CASSPPGRPSYEQYF. The CDR3 DNA follows: TGTGCCAGCAGCCCCCCTGGGCGCCCCTCCTACGAGCAGTACTTC.

V usage is TRBV10-1 and J usage is TRBJ1-1; TRBD1 agrees at 7 bases. Germline-derived CDR1 and CDR2 are WNHNN and SYGVQD (reference sequence). After removal of 4 bases from V and 0 bases from J, the junction contained 11 bases not matched to a gene. The CDR3 loop spans 17 amino acids. DNA of the CDR3: TGCGCCAGCAGTGCTACTCTCCCGGGACAGCTGAACACTGAAGCTTTCTTT. This encodes CASSATLPGQLNTEAFF.

The CDR3 here is CASASPFLSNQPQHF. The CDR3 DNA reads TGTGCCAGCGCGAGCCCGTTTCTTAGCAATCAGCCCCAGCATTTT. The chain recombines TRBV5-8 with TRBJ1-5, with no clear D. Germline CDR1 is SGHTS and CDR2 is YDEGEE. There are 15 residues in the CDR3. The V end was cut by 7 bases, the J end by 0 bases, with 14 bases between.

The genes are TRBV27 and TRBJ2-1; maybe TRBD2 (5 bases). Germline V CDR1 and CDR2: MNHEY, SMNVEV (reference sequence). This CDR3 comprises 16 residues. V was clipped by 3 bases and J by 3 bases, with 15 bases between them. CDR3 sequence reads: CASSFLSEGGYNEQFF. CDR3 DNA sequence: TGTGCCAGCAGTTTCTTGTCAGAGGGTGGCTACAATGAGCAGTTCTTC.

The chain employs TRBV6-5 and TRBJ1-1, with D possibly being TRBD1 (5 bases). CDR3 length: 14 residues. The germline V gene has CDR1 MNHEY and CDR2 SVGAGI. V lost 5 bases, J lost 1 base, and 11 bases lay in between. This CDR3 is CASSLPGTNTEAFF. CDR3 in DNA: TGTGCCAGCAGTCTCCCGGGGACGAACACTGAAGCTTTCTTT.